This T cell receptor beta chain came from a study of blood T cell repertoires in COVID-19. For the study at large: Sites across the United States, Italy and Spain contributed samples from acute and convalescent COVID-19. Nucleic acid was either cDNA or gDNA, and it came from T cells, B-cell-depleted T cells, or PBMCs.

As to this clone: Distinct nucleotide sequences in the sample also encode this CDR3.

Original processing methods: Using reference gene primer amplification, nucleated cell counts were estimated. This table comes from immunoSEQ multiplex PCR, and its TCRdb copy is limited to in-frame clones, with some not included. The V and J calls and clone size were taken over from that table, and D and trimming were inferred from the DNA. The table shows 100,000 to 150,000 clones, with approximately 90% occurring only once. The germline gives CDR1 MDHEN, CDR2 SYDVKM. Deletions cut 1 base from V and 0 bases from J, with 7 bases between. The CDR3 spans 14 residues. The sequenced material came from peripheral blood. The chain combines TRBV28 with TRBJ2-7; D gene uncertain. This receptor was obtained from a human donor in a cohort sampled during active COVID-19. The CDR3 loop reads CASSLLLSSYEQYF. The CDR3 nucleotides read TGTGCCAGCAGTTTATTATTGAGCTCCTACGAGCAGTACTTC.